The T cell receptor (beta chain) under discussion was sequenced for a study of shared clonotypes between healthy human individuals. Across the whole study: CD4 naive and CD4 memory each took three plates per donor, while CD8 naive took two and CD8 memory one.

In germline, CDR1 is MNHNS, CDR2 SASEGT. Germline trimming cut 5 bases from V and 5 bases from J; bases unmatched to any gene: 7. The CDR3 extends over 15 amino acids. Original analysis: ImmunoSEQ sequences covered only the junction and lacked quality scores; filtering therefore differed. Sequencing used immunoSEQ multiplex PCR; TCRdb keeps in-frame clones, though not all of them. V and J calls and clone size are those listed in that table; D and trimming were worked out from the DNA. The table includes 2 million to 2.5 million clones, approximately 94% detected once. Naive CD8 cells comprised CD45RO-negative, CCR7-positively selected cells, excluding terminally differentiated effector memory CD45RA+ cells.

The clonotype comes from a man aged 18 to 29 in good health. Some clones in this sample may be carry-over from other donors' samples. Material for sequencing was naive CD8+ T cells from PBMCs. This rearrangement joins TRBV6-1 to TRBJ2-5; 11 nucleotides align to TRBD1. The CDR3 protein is CASSPGQGVWETQYF. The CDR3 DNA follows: TGTGCCAGCAGTCCGGGACAGGGGGTTTGGGAGACCCAGTACTTC.